Following are 15 T cell receptor beta chains from one sample sequenced in a study of control samples from healthy donors and cancer patients. Clones were sequenced by immunoSEQ multiplex PCR, and TCRdb holds only the in-frame ones, with some missing. The table has 70,000 to 80,000 clones, 85% to 90% seen once; the top ten hold about 2%. Sequences were obtained from PBMCs. The origin of the receptors is a woman aged 60-75 years with head and neck cancer.

This clone was counted between two and nine times. This chain joins TRBV4-3 and TRBJ1-1; maybe TRBD1 (5 bases). The CDR3 extends over 13 amino acids. The germline CDR1 and CDR2 sequences are LGHNA and YSLEER. The germline V and J ends were trimmed by 4 bases and 5 bases, with 11 bases remaining between them. CDR3 amino acids: CASSLRVGTEAFF. CDR3 DNA: TGCGCCAGCAGCCTCAGGGTCGGGACTGAAGCTTTCTTT.

This clone was counted only a few times. The chain employs TRBV10-3 and TRBJ2-2; 10 bases align to TRBD2. The CDR3 spans 13 residues. CDR1 is ENHRY and CDR2 is SYGVKD in the germline V gene. Germline trimming cut 8 bases from V and 4 bases from J; bases unmatched to any gene: 1. The CDR3 DNA reads as TGTGCCATCCGGACTAGCGGCACCGGGGAGCTGTTTTTT. It specifies CAIRTSGTGELFF.

V and J are TRBV7-2 and TRBJ2-5, with TRBD2 identical over 8 bases. This CDR3 is built from 17 residues. Germline-derived CDR1 and CDR2 are SGHTA and FQGNSA. V shed 3 bases and J 4 bases; nucleotides not matched to a gene: 13. In DNA form, the CDR3 reads TGTGCCAGCAGCTTTGGGTTCGGCGGGAGGAGTCGAGAGACCCAGTACTTC. Its translation: CASSFGFGGRSRETQYF.

This rearrangement joins TRBV11-3 to TRBJ2-3; D gene uncertain. V lost 0 bases to trimming and J lost 0 bases, with 7 bases between them. Germline CDR1 is SGHNT and CDR2 is YENEEA. The CDR3 sequence is 15 residues long. The CDR3 sequence is CASSLDGTSTDTQYF. CDR3 sequence (DNA): TGTGCCAGCAGCTTAGACGGCACAAGCACAGATACGCAGTATTTT.

In the case of this clone: One end of the junction fails to match germline, which may point to a read error. J is TRBJ2-7 and V is TRBV7-2; 10 nucleotides agree with TRBD2. The CDR3 is made up of 12 amino acids. Germline values: CDR1 SGHTA, CDR2 FQGNSA. The CDR3 sequence: CASSSSSGRAGF. The CDR3 DNA reads TGTGCCAGCAGCTCGTCTAGCGGGAGAGCGGGGTTC.

V and J are TRBV6-2 or TRBV6-3 and TRBJ2-7; D is perhaps TRBD2 (5 bases). The CDR3 runs to 13 residues. Per the germline V gene, CDR1 is MNHEY and CDR2 is SVGEGT. V shed 5 bases and J shed 5 bases, with 13 bases lying between them. The CDR3 region is CASSPDLPHEQYF. The CDR3 nucleotides read TGTGCCAGCAGTCCGGACTTACCCCACGAGCAGTACTTC.

The chain carries TRBV7-9 and TRBJ2-7; D is unresolved. CDR1 SEHNR and CDR2 FQNEAQ come from the germline V gene (reference sequence). This CDR3 comprises 13 residues. Trimming pared 1 base from V and 4 bases from J, leaving 8 bases between. The CDR3 DNA is TGTGCCAGCAGCTTAGAAGGGTATTACGAGCAGTACTTC. Translating it yields CASSLEGYYEQYF.

This chain joins TRBV4-3 and TRBJ2-3; unclear D gene. The V and J ends lost 0 bases and 2 bases respectively, with 9 bases between them. This CDR3 comprises 15 residues. Germline-derived CDR1 and CDR2 are LGHNA and YSLEER. This chain's CDR3 is CASSQDKADTDTQYF. In DNA, the CDR3 is TGCGCCAGCAGCCAAGATAAGGCGGACACAGATACGCAGTATTTT.

V gene TRBV3-1 (or the pseudogene TRBV3-2) combines with J gene TRBJ1-5; 10 nucleotides agree with TRBD1. The germline V gene has CDR1 LGHDT and CDR2 YNNKEL (reference sequence). CDR3 length: 15 residues. J lost 6 bases, V lost 4 bases, and 6 bases had no gene match. CDR3 loop: CASSLDRGHGQPQHF. The CDR3 coding sequence is TGTGCCAGCAGCCTAGACAGGGGGCACGGTCAGCCCCAGCATTTT.

This clone was seen only once. The DNA for the CDR3 is TGTGCCAGCAGTGATGTAGCGGGAGGCCCGAATGAGCAGTTCTTC. It yields the protein CASSDVAGGPNEQFF. The chain has TRBV6-4 and TRBJ2-1; the match to TRBD2 covers 10 bases. The CDR3 loop spans 15 amino acids. With 3 bases clipped from V and 7 bases from J, the junction kept 6 bases outside the gene matches. Per the germline V gene, CDR1 is MRHNA and CDR2 is SNTAGT.

This clone occurred a few times. The gene calls are TRBV18 and TRBJ2-4; D may be TRBD1 (5 bases). Germline V lookup: CDR1 KGHSH, CDR2 LQKENI. Between the trimmed V and J ends, which lost 5 bases and 8 bases, there was a span of 25 bases. The CDR3 is 17 residues long. CDR3 coding DNA: TGTGCCAGCTCAAGCACCAACAGGCGTAGAAGCAAGGACATTCAGTACTTC. Protein product: CASSSTNRRRSKDIQYF.

The rearrangement joins TRBV25-1 to TRBJ1-1, with D possibly being TRBD1 (5 bases). The germline V gene has CDR1 MGHDK and CDR2 SYGVNS. Trimming pared 8 bases from V and 4 bases from J, leaving 11 bases between. CDR3 size: 12 residues. The CDR3 loop reads CASGSGGTEAFF. DNA of the CDR3: TGTGCCAGCGGTTCGGGGGGCACTGAAGCTTTCTTT.

This chain links TRBV9 with TRBJ2-1, with 10 nucleotides matching TRBD1. Germline-derived CDR1 and CDR2 are SGDLS and YYNGEE. V was pared by 4 bases and J by 6 bases, with 4 bases of the junction left unmatched. The CDR3 is made up of 14 amino acids. The CDR3 nucleotides are TGTGCCAGCAGCTCGGGACAGGGGTTCAATGAGCAGTTCTTC. It encodes CASSSGQGFNEQFF.

This chain joins TRBV5-1 and TRBJ1-4, with a weak D call TRBD1 (5 bases). Per the germline V gene, CDR1 is SGHRS and CDR2 is YFSETQ. Trimming stripped 4 bases from V and 4 bases from J, with 17 bases between. CDR3 length: 16 residues. CDR3 nucleotide sequence: TGCGCCAGCAGCGTCGGGACTCTCCAACGTAATGAAAAACTGTTTTTT. Its translation: CASSVGTLQRNEKLFF.

J is TRBJ1-5 and V is TRBV30, with D possibly TRBD1 on 5 matching bases. The V gene's germline CDR1 is GTSNPN and CDR2 SVGIG (reference sequence). Trimming pared 3 bases from V and 6 bases from J, leaving 15 bases between. This CDR3 spans 14 amino acids. CDR3 coding DNA: TGTGCCTGGAGCGAAGGGGTAGGGAGTCAGCCCCAGCATTTT. It encodes CAWSEGVGSQPQHF.